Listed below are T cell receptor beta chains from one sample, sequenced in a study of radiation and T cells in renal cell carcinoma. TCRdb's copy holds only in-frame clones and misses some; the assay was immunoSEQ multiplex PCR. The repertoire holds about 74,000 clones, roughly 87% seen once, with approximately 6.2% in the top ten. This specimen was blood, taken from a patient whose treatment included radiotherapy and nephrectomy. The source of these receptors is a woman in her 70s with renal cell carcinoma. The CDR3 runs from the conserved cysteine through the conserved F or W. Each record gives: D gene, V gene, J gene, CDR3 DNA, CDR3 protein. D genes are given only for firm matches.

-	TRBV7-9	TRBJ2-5	TGTGCCGGGGGGCGTGATCTGCTAGAGACCCAGTACTTC	CAGGRDLLETQYF
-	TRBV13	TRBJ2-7	TGTGCCAGCAGCTTAAGTATGTACGAGCAGTACTTC	CASSLSMYEQYF
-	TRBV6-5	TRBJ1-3	TGTGCCAGCAGTCCCGGGTCGAGCTCTGGAAACACCATATATTTT	CASSPGSSSGNTIYF
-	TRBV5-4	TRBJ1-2	TGTGCCAGCAGCTTGGGCGGAGCTAACTATGGCTACACCTTC	CASSLGGANYGYTF
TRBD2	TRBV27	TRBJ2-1	TGTGCCAGCAGTTCCCCGGGGGGGGGCTCCTACAATGAGCAGTTCTTC	CASSSPGGGSYNEQFF
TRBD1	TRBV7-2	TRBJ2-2	TGTGCCAGCAGCTACTGGGCAGGGGGAGACGGGGAGCTGTTTTTT	CASSYWAGGDGELFF
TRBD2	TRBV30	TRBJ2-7	TGTGCCTGGAGTAAACTAGCGGGGGGGCCCTACGAGCAGTACTTC	CAWSKLAGGPYEQYF
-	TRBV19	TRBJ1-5	TGTGCCAGTAGTATAGATTCTGGGGGAAATCAGCCCCAGCATTTT	CASSIDSGGNQPQHF
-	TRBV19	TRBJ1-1	TGTGCCAGTAGTAAACAACCGGAAGCTTTCTTT	CASSKQPEAFF
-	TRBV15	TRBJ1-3	TGTGCCACCAGCAGACGTCTAACTGGAAACACCATATATTTT	CATSRRLTGNTIYF
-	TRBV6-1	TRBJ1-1	TGTGCCAGCAGTGAACAAAGCAACACTGAAGCTTTCTTT	CASSEQSNTEAFF
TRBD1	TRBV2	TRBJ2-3	TGTGCCAGCAGTGAAGGGACAGGGGGTTTTGATACGCAGTATTTT	CASSEGTGGFDTQYF
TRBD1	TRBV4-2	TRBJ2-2	TGTGCCAGCAGCCAAGGGACAGGGCGGAACACCGGGGAGCTGTTTTTT	CASSQGTGRNTGELFF
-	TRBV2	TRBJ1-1	TGTGCCAGCCGGGCCGACAGGAACACTGAAGCTTTCTTT	CASRADRNTEAFF
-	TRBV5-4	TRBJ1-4	TGTGCCAGCAGCCCGGACAGACGGAACGAAAAACTGTTTTTT	CASSPDRRNEKLFF